Below, 8 T cell receptor beta chains from the same sample are listed, as sequenced in a study of cytomegalovirus exposure and HLA in healthy donors (dated 2017 in TCRdb). The library was made by the immunoSEQ multiplex PCR assay. For the multiplex PCR, a mixture combining 60 forward primers for TCR Vbeta segments and 13 reverse primers for TCR Jbeta segments was used. As stored in TCRdb, this immuneACCESS dataset retains in-frame rearrangements with V and J assigned. A fraction of the clones does not appear; measured against another copy, unresolved V genes explain less than half of the discrepancy, and the remainder lacks a known reason. The sample table contains approximately 190,000 clones; only one count was recorded for about 80% of them. Just over 2% of the sample goes to the ten largest clones. Sequencing was performed on PBMCs. These receptor sequences come from a woman between 18 and 29 years old in good health and CMV-seropositive.

This chain connects TRBV7-3 to TRBJ1-1; TRBD1 might be the D (6 bases). From germline, CDR1 is SGHTA and CDR2 FQGTGA. CDR3 length equals 15 residues. Trimming removed 4 bases at V and 0 bases at J, with 12 bases between. Here the CDR3 reads CASSSGAYMNTEAFF. CDR3 sequence (DNA): TGTGCCAGCAGCTCAGGGGCATACATGAACACTGAAGCTTTCTTT.

This clone was detected a few times. The chain couples TRBV21-1 to TRBJ2-1; the D segment call TRBD2 is taken from the table without a DNA check. TRBV21-1 is a recognized pseudogene. The CDR3 has 16 residues. Here the CDR3 DNA reads TGTGCCAGCAGCCTCCGAACTAGCGGGGCTCACAATGAGCAGTTCTTC. Translation gives CASSLRTSGAHNEQFF.

The CDR3 sequence: CASSVEGGQGYEKLFF. CDR3 nucleotide sequence: TGTGCCAGCAGCGTAGAAGGTGGGCAGGGATACGAAAAACTGTTTTTT. The chain recombines TRBV9 with TRBJ1-4; possible D gene TRBD1, 5 bases. This CDR3 region has 16 residues. The V gene's germline CDR1 is SGDLS and CDR2 YYNGEE. Deletions cut 0 bases from V and 8 bases from J, with 17 bases between.

The chain joins TRBV2 to TRBJ2-3; 10 bases are a match to TRBD2. Per the germline V gene, CDR1 is SNHLY and CDR2 is FYNNEI. Germline trimming cut 7 bases from V and 2 bases from J; bases unmatched to any gene: 9. This CDR3 is built from 16 residues. The CDR3 region is CASKRLAGDYTDTQYF. The CDR3 coding sequence is TGTGCCAGCAAGAGGCTAGCGGGGGACTACACAGATACGCAGTATTTT.

The chain combines TRBV6-4 with TRBJ1-2, with D perhaps matching TRBD1 (5 bases). Looked up from germline, CDR1 is MRHNA and CDR2 is SNTAGT. V gave up 2 bases and J gave up 7 bases, with 20 bases separating them. CDR3 length equals 16 residues. The CDR3 coding sequence is TGTGCCAGCAGTGACCGCGCATCGGGCAGGGCTCGTGGCTACACCTTC. The encoded protein is CASSDRASGRARGYTF.

V and J are TRBV6-1 and TRBJ1-2; possibly TRBD1 for D (5 bases). CDR1 and CDR2 from the germline V gene are MNHNS and SASEGT. Trimming pared 3 bases from V and 7 bases from J, leaving 12 bases between. The length of the CDR3 is 13 residues. The CDR3 here is CASSDGTGGGYTF. In nucleotides, the CDR3 is TGTGCCAGCAGTGACGGGACTGGTGGTGGCTACACCTTC.

The gene calls are TRBV9 and TRBJ1-3, with TRBD1 matching 8 bases. Germline-derived CDR1 and CDR2 are SGDLS and YYNGEE. Unmatched junction bases numbered 7, after V lost 4 bases and J lost 1 base. This CDR3 spans 16 amino acids. In nucleotides, the CDR3 is TGTGCCAGCAGCATAGGACAGGGAGCTTCTGGAAACACCATATATTTT. This translates into CASSIGQGASGNTIYF.

The chain combines TRBV10-2 with TRBJ1-4; 9 bases match TRBD1. The CDR3 is made up of 15 amino acids. V was pared by 3 bases and J by 8 bases, with 7 bases of the junction left unmatched. Germline lookup yields CDR1 WSHSY and CDR2 SAAADI. CDR3 nucleotides: TGCGCCAGCAGTGAAGGACAGGGGTTGAAAGAAAAACTGTTTTTT. Amino acids: CASSEGQGLKEKLFF.